This TCR beta chain was captured in a study of tissue-resident memory T cells in lung cancer (dated by TCRdb to about 2019). Regarding the study in general: TCR beta-chain sequencing compared paired tumor TRM and tumor non-TRM populations from around nine lung cancer patients.

Broader findings and caveats from the paper: The most expanded clonotype averaged about 18% of sequenced TRM cells per patient, suggesting expansion of a single tumor antigen-specific clone. Compared with tumor non-TRM cells, tumor TRM cells had a significantly more restricted TCR repertoire, with lower Shannon-Wiener and inverse Simpson diversity. Expanded clonotypes accounted for an average of about 67% of tumor TRM repertoires and over 45% of tumor non-TRM repertoires.

The germline V gene supplies CDR1 LGHNA and CDR2 YSLEER. Counted from cysteine to phenylalanine, this CDR3 has 17 amino acids. Only the CDR3 part of the read is kept: 51 bases, read in frame from the first base. V is shortened by 0 bases, J by 1 base, and the region joining them spans 12 bases. By how much of the sample it makes up, this clonotype is large (0.1 to 1%). This receptor's antigen is unknown. Nothing much larger sits one base from this clone, and base qualities are not available. CD8+ T cells were sorted by CD103 expression on a BD FACSAria-II directly into ice-cold TRIzol LS reagent. Lung tumor tissue was collected fresh at the time of surgical resection. Fresh cells were Fc receptor-blocked, then stained for CD45, CD4, CD3, CD8A and CD103, with DAPI used for live/dead discrimination. Total RNA was purified from sorted CD103+ and CD103- CD8+ T cells using a miRNeasy kit. Tumor-infiltrating CD8+ cytotoxic T cells were sorted by CD103 expression to separate tissue-resident memory (TRM) cells from non-TRM cells. Patients with treatment-naive lung cancer were used as donors. Upon referral, patients with respiratory malignancies who were newly diagnosed and untreated were recruited prospectively.

This sample was sequenced with an Illumina MiSeq. TCR sequencing libraries incorporated unique molecular identifiers and were indexed with TruSeq single indexes. The original methods were these. TCR reads were mapped and error-corrected with MIGEC v1.2.7, then analyzed with VDJtools v1.1.7, both using default settings. Shannon-Wiener and inverse Simpson indices were computed in VDJtools to quantify repertoire diversity. Expanded TCRbeta clonotypes were defined by a frequency threshold of at least three. Across the approximately 10 patients, Wilcoxon rank-sum tests were used for the statistical comparisons of TCR diversity between tumor TRM and non-TRM populations. TCRdb trimmed the raw reads at Q25, called clones with MiXCR and kept productive beta chains. Rows with one shared CDR3 protein collapse into an entry with the most common genes and DNA. These V and J calls originate from TCRdb's pipeline instead of the authors' own analysis. This sample has approximately 150 distinct CDR3 sequences in its table, and around 20% of those were observed once. Around 64% of the sample belongs to the ten largest clones.

The receptor comes from a human donor with treatment-naive lung cancer (subtype not recorded). The specimen was CD103+ CD8+ T cells from lung tumor tissue. The cell subset or site label, as the study defines it: tissue-resident memory (TRM) CD8+ CTLs. In this chain, TRBV4-3 is recombined with TRBJ2-2; the D gene is unclear. For the CDR3, the sequence is CASSQDRVSRNTGELFF. The nucleotide sequence is given as TGCGCCAGCAGCCAAGATCGGGTTAGCAGGAACACCGGGGAGCTGTTTTTT.